The present T cell receptor beta chain was sequenced within a study of shared clonotypes between healthy human individuals (TCRdb year 2020). Background on the whole study: The cohort comprised a couple of women and a few men aged 18 to 49 years. For each donor, CD4 naive and CD4 memory were each run on three plates, CD8 naive on two plates, and CD8 memory on one plate. The study deeply sequenced blood TCR repertoires of about 5 healthy adults to estimate repertoire size and the extent of clonotype sharing between individuals. To increase sequencing depth and limit assay-specific biases, TCR repertoire library preparation and sequencing were carried out by different laboratories using diverse techniques. Leukapheresis yielded between about 0.9 and 8.9 billion PBMCs per donor.

Using the deep immunoSEQ assay, TCR CDR3 regions were amplified from genomic DNA by multiplex PCR. For each cell subset, the extracted genomic DNA was distributed evenly across all wells of several immunoSEQ 96-well plates, and each plate served as one replicate. For sorted subsets, around 200 ng genomic DNA, equal to 30,000 to 35,000 T cell genomes, was loaded into each replicate PCR. The purified libraries were quantified using a Qubit 3.0 fluorometer, sized with a Bioanalyzer 2100, and then quantified again using the KAPA Library Quantification kit. Every immunoSEQ 96-well plate was sequenced on a dedicated single-read 150-cycle Illumina NextSeq 550 flow cell. As for the original processing: The immunoSEQ output contained only junctional sequences without quality scores, so filtering could not match that applied to full-length reads. Sequences were annotated with PyIR, a Python wrapper for IgBLAST v1.9, and V/J genes and CDR3 were assigned using IMGT germline references. Reads with weak V/J assignments (E-value above 1e-6), missing CDR3, stop codons, out-of-frame junctions, or ambiguous translated residues were removed. V3J clonotypes were defined by identical inferred V gene, J gene, and CDR3 amino acid sequence. To compute the percentage overlap between repertoires, the number of shared unique clonotypes was divided by the size of the smaller repertoire. Repertoire richness was assessed with RTK rarefaction, the Chao1 estimator, and Recon v2.1 estimates of unobserved clonotypes. Generation probabilities for all TCRbeta clonotypes obtained by the gDNA method from several donors were computed using OLGA. As stored in TCRdb, this immuneACCESS dataset retains in-frame rearrangements with V and J assigned. A fraction of the clones does not appear; measured against another copy, unresolved V genes explain less than half of the discrepancy, and the remainder lacks a known reason. V and J calls and clone size are copied from that table; D and trimming were computed from the DNA. Present in this sample are about 2 million clones, 90% to 95% of which were seen just once. The ten largest clonotypes hold about 0.13% of the sample.

The donors were healthy, HIV-negative adults with no recently reported acute infections or vaccinations. Only Caucasian adults living in Nashville, Tennessee, USA were represented among the donors. CD4+ T cells were enriched by magnetic negative selection; naive cells were then positively selected on CD45RA, and the negative fraction formed the memory subset. Blood was collected by leukapheresis, and PBMCs were isolated by Ficoll-Histopaque density gradient centrifugation and then cryopreserved in liquid nitrogen vapor phase. Analytical flow cytometry was used to check the purity and quantity of each magnetically sorted T cell population. Genomic DNA was isolated from each sorted fraction and quantified by UV absorbance on a Nanodrop 2000c. Study-level results and caveats: Only blood was sampled, and tissue TCR repertoires likely differ from those in blood. Approximately 5% of naive CD4, 3.5% of naive CD8, about 2.5% of memory CD4, and about 0.4% of memory CD8 clonotypes were shared across several donors. Compared with non-shared clonotypes, the clonotypes found in all four sorted-subset donors had higher generation probabilities. Incomplete sequencing was indicated by rarefaction of sorted-subset datasets, despite the large sequencing depth. The genetic and exposure-history diversity represented was limited by the small number of donors. Pairwise subsampling indicated that sequencing depth was expected to affect the degree of clonotype sharing among donors. Naive subsets generally had larger estimated clonotype richness than memory subsets did.

In the germline V gene, CDR1 corresponds to SGHTA and CDR2 to FQGNSA. The CDR3 starts with the cysteine, ends with the phenylalanine, and has 14 residues. Just CDR3 DNA is preserved here, 42 bases in frame from base 1. V drops 0 bases and J drops 1 base, leaving 7 bases in between. Concerning this clone: No cognate antigen has been identified for it. No clone much larger than this one lies a single base away; base qualities are absent. Other DNA sequences in this specimen translate into the identical CDR3.

The sequence was collected from a man aged 18 to 30 in good health. The V and J genes are TRBV7-2 and TRBJ2-7; 6 matching bases give a weak D call of TRBD2. The sample consisted of naive CD4+ T cells sorted from blood. The cell subset or site label for this specimen denotes: CD45RA+ positively selected. The nucleotide sequence reads as follows: TGTGCCAGCAGCTTAGCGGGAGGTTCCTACGAGCAGTACTTC. Its protein reads: CASSLAGGSYEQYF. The CDR3 plus the reference TRBV7-2 and TRBJ2-7 genes for the other parts give the full variable domain: GAGVSQSPSNKVTEKGKDVELRCDPISGHTALYWYRQSLGQGLEFLIYFQGNSAPDKSGLPSDRFSAERTGGSVSTLTIQRTQQEDSAVYLCASSLAGGSYEQYFGPGTRLTVT.